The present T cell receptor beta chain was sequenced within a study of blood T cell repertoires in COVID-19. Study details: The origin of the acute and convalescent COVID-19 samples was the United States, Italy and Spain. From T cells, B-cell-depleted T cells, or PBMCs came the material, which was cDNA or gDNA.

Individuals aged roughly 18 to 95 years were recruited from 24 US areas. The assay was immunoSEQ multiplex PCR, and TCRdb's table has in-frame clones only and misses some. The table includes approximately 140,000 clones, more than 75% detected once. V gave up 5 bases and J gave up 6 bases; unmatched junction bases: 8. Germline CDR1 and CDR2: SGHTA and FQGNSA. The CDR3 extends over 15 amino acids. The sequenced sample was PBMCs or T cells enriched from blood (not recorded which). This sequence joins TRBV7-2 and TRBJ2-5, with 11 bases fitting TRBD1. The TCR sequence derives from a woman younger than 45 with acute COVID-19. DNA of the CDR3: TGTGCCAGCAGCCCCAGGACAGGGGGCGGAAAGACCCAGTACTTC. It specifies CASSPRTGGGKTQYF.